This TCR beta chain was sequenced in a study of shared clonotypes between healthy human individuals (dated by TCRdb to the early 2020s). Study-level background: The cohort included three men and two women between 18 and 49 years of age. Libraries were prepared and TCR repertoires were sequenced by different laboratories using diverse techniques, in order to increase sequencing depth and limit assay-specific biases. To estimate repertoire size and how much clonotype sharing occurs between individuals, the study deeply sequenced the blood TCR repertoires of several healthy adults. Per donor, three plates each were used for CD4 naive and CD4 memory, two for CD8 naive, and one for CD8 memory. Each donor's leukapheresis produced roughly between roughly 0.85 and 9.5 billion PBMCs. Overall study results and their limits: Naive subsets generally had larger estimated clonotype richness than memory subsets. Even with the large sequencing depth, rarefaction of the sorted-subset datasets indicated that sequencing was incomplete. Sampling was restricted to blood, and TCR repertoires in tissue are likely to differ from TCR repertoires in blood. Across a handful of donors, roughly 5% of naive CD4, 3% to 3.5% of naive CD8, about 2.3% of memory CD4, and over 0.35% of memory CD8 clonotypes were shared. The genetic and exposure-history diversity represented was limited by the small number of donors. Pairwise subsampling indicated that sequencing depth was expected to affect the degree of clonotype sharing among donors. Clonotypes shared by all four sorted-subset donors showed higher generation probabilities than non-shared clonotypes.

Note on this clone: Its antigen is still unknown. No base qualities exist here, and no much larger clone lies one base off it.

CDR1 and CDR2, per the germline V gene, are MGHRA and YSYEKL. V drops 1 base and J drops 9 bases, leaving 6 bases in between. The CDR3 runs 11 residues from the cysteine to the phenylalanine. Only the CDR3 portion is preserved as DNA: 33 bases, with reading frame beginning at the first base. TCR CDR3 regions were amplified from genomic DNA by multiplex PCR using the deep immunoSEQ assay. Extracted genomic DNA from each cell subset was spread evenly across all wells of several immunoSEQ 96-well plates, with each plate serving as a replicate. Each replicate PCR for sorted subsets received around 0.2 ug genomic DNA, equal to around 32,000 T cell genomes. Purified libraries were measured with a Qubit 3.0 fluorometer, size-checked on a Bioanalyzer 2100, and measured again with the KAPA Library Quantification kit. Each immunoSEQ 96-well plate was sequenced on its own single-read 150-cycle Illumina NextSeq 550 flow cell. As for the original processing: Because the immunoSEQ output held only junctional sequences and lacked quality scores, the filtering could not match the filtering applied to full-length reads. Sequences were annotated with PyIR, a Python wrapper for IgBLAST v1.9, and V/J genes and CDR3 were assigned using IMGT germline references. Any read was removed if the V/J assignment was weak (E-value above 1e-6), the CDR3 was missing, or the read contained stop codons, out-of-frame junctions, or ambiguous translated residues. V3J clonotypes were defined by identical inferred V gene, J gene, and CDR3 amino acid sequence. To compute the percentage overlap between repertoires, the number of shared unique clonotypes was divided by the size of the smaller repertoire. RTK rarefaction, the Chao1 estimator, and Recon v2.1 estimates of unobserved clonotypes were used to assess repertoire richness. Generation probabilities for all TCRbeta clonotypes obtained by the gDNA method from a few donors were computed using OLGA. TCRdb carries this immuneACCESS record with in-frame sequences only. Its versions omit some clonotypes, under half of them owing to an unresolved V gene in the studies checked, with the rest unexplained. D and trimming were read from the DNA, whereas the V and J calls and clone size are those reported in that table. This sample is represented by nearly 2 million clones; around 96% of them were singletons. 1.2% of the sample rests with the top ten.

CD8 naive samples consisted of CD45RO-negative cells that were positively selected for CCR7, yielding a CD45RA+CCR7+ population without TemRA cells. The donors were healthy, HIV-negative adults who had no recently reported acute infections or vaccinations. Every donor was a Caucasian adult living in Nashville, Tennessee, USA. Blood was collected by leukapheresis, and PBMCs were isolated by Ficoll-Histopaque density gradient centrifugation and then cryopreserved in liquid nitrogen vapor phase. Purity and quantity of every magnetically sorted T cell population were checked by analytical flow cytometry. Genomic DNA was isolated from every sorted fraction and measured by UV absorbance on a Nanodrop 2000c.

The chain joins TRBV4-1 to TRBJ2-5; the D gene assignment is ambiguous. This TCR was sampled from a man between 18 and 35 years old in good health. Source material: naive CD8+ T cells sorted from blood. Explained via the paper, the cell subset or site label denotes: CD45RA+CCR7+. The nucleotide sequence is TGCGCCAGCAGCCAAGGGACGGCCCAGTACTTC. Translated, this is CASSQGTAQYF.